The source of this T cell receptor (beta chain) is a study of blood T cell repertoires in COVID-19. Study in general: The samples span acute and convalescent COVID-19 from the United States, Italy and Spain. From T cells, B-cell-depleted T cells, or PBMCs came the material, which was cDNA or gDNA.

Trimming took 6 bases from V and 1 from J; bases not matched to a gene: 6. CDR1 SNHLY and CDR2 FYNNEI come from the germline V gene. The CDR3 totals 14 residues. Under the authors' procedure: For nucleated cells, counts were estimated from reference gene primer amplification. Some clones are missing from TCRdb's copy, which holds only in-frame ones; the method was immunoSEQ multiplex PCR. V and J calls and clone size are as listed in that table; D and trimming were resolved from the DNA. The sample records some 150,000 clones, approximately 85% being singletons. The material sequenced was peripheral blood. The sequence was collected from a man aged 50 to 59 with acute or convalescent COVID-19. The J gene is TRBJ2-7, the V gene TRBV2; 7 positions agree with TRBD2. The CDR3 is CASSGTTISYEQYF. CDR3 nucleotide sequence: TGTGCCAGCAGCGGGACTACCATTTCCTACGAGCAGTACTTC.